Below are 27 T cell receptor beta chains sequenced from a single sample in a study of glioma-infiltrating T cells. Using RNA template, CDR3s of TCR alpha and beta were amplified with iRepertoire arm-PCR. TCRdb ran MiXCR on the multiplex PCR reads and lists one entry per CDR3 protein. In the table there are 90,000 to 110,000 distinct CDR3 sequences, 25% of which are singletons. Sequenced sample: glioma tissue, nonneoplastic brain tissue, or PBMCs (not recorded which). These TCRs come from a human donor with low-grade glioma or glioblastoma, undergoing nonglioma brain surgery, or in good health (not recorded which).

On this clonotype: A much larger clonotype is one base distant, so this may be a read error. V and J are TRBV4-1 and TRBJ2-7; D is ambiguous. The CDR3 runs to 15 residues. Looked up from germline, CDR1 is MGHRA and CDR2 is YSYEKL. CDR3 sequence: CASSQVDGYSYELYF. The CDR3 bases are TGCGCCAGCAGCCAAGTCGACGGATACTCCTACGAGCTGTACTTC.

Comments on this clonotype: A read error may produce the germline difference seen at one junction end. V usage is TRBV7-3 and J usage is TRBJ2-2, with D possibly matching TRBD2 (6 bases). CDR3 size: 15 residues. CDR1 is SGHTA and CDR2 is FQGTGA in the germline V gene. CDR3 residues: CASSPMTGGTGELFF. The DNA for the CDR3 is TGTGCCAGCAGCCCTATGACCGGAGGGACCGGTGAGCTGTTTTTT.

This clonotype was picked up many times. The chain recombines TRBV3-1 with TRBJ2-7, with D possibly being TRBD2 (5 bases). Germline V gene data show CDR1 as LGHDT and CDR2 as YNNKEL (reference sequence). The CDR3 loop spans 12 amino acids. Trimming took off 2 bases at V and 6 bases at J, with 8 bases between the two ends. The CDR3: CASSQTSSEQYF. The CDR3 DNA sequence: TGTGCCAGCAGCCAAACTAGTTCCGAGCAGTACTTC.

In its sample, this clonotype was seen many times. The chain couples TRBV20-1 to TRBJ2-5; D may be TRBD1 or TRBD2 (5 bases each). Between the trimmed V and J ends, which lost 6 bases and 5 bases, there was a span of 13 bases. Germline V CDR1 and CDR2: DFQATT, SNEGSKA (reference sequence). CDR3 size: 12 residues. This CDR3 is CSAGARGETQYF. CDR3 DNA sequence: TGCAGTGCCGGGGCAAGGGGTGAGACCCAGTACTTC.

A note on this clonotype: A much larger clone differs from this one at a single base, so this may be a read error. The chain is built from TRBV7-6 and TRBJ1-3; weak D call: TRBD1 (6 bases). Germline CDR1 SGHVS, CDR2 FNYEAQ. The CDR3 has 15 amino acids. The CDR3 nucleotides read TGTGCCAGCAGCCTAGACAGGAGCTCTGGAAACGCCATATATTTT. Its translation: CASSLDRSSGNAIYF.

This clonotype was observed a few times. The V and J genes are TRBV12-3 or TRBV12-4 and TRBJ1-2; D unclear. The CDR3 runs to 11 residues. V gave up 4 bases and J gave up 8 bases, with 8 bases separating them. CDR3 nucleotide sequence: TGTGCCAGCAGTTACCGAGGGGGCTACACCTTC. Translating gives CASSYRGGYTF.

At least ten counts were recorded for this clonotype. V and J are TRBV20-1 and TRBJ1-1; no reliable D call. With 3 bases removed from V and 5 bases from J, the gap between germline ends came to 13 bases. Germline CDR1 DFQATT, CDR2 SNEGSKA (reference sequence). CDR3 length equals 13 residues. The CDR3 is CSASPTSRTEAFF. CDR3 DNA: TGCAGTGCTAGCCCGACAAGTAGAACTGAAGCTTTCTTT.

In the case of this clonotype: It may be a read error: a sequence one base away is much more abundant. The chain couples TRBV14 to TRBJ1-1; D gene unclear. This CDR3 spans 13 amino acids. Per germline, CDR1 SGHDN and CDR2 FVKESK. The chain's CDR3 is CVSSQDQDTEAFF. The CDR3 DNA is TGTGTCAGCAGCCAAGACCAGGACACTGAAGCTTTCTTT.

This clonotype was picked up many times. The V gene is TRBV2, the J gene TRBJ2-7, with D unclear. The CDR3 totals 13 residues. Germline V lookup: CDR1 SNHLY, CDR2 FYNNEI. Trimming pared 4 bases from V and 3 bases from J, leaving 10 bases between. CDR3 DNA sequence: TGTGCCAGCAGTGGGAACAGCCACTACGAGCAGTACTTC. It codes for CASSGNSHYEQYF.

This clonotype was counted ten times or more. The rearrangement uses TRBV24-1 and TRBJ2-2, with no clear D. CDR1 KGHDR and CDR2 SFDVKD come from the germline V gene. With 3 bases removed from V and 1 base from J, the gap between germline ends came to 11 bases. This CDR3 has 16 residues. CDR3 loop: CATSDPGPENTGELFF. The CDR3 DNA reads TGTGCCACCAGTGATCCTGGGCCCGAGAACACCGGGGAGCTGTTTTTT.

This clonotype was observed a handful of times. This sequence joins TRBV4-1 and TRBJ2-1; TRBD2 matches 12 bases. With 2 bases clipped from V and 8 bases from J, the junction kept 10 bases outside the gene matches. Germline assignment: CDR1 MGHRA and CDR2 YSYEKL. CDR3 length equals 17 residues. For the CDR3, the DNA is TGCGCCAGCAGCCAACCTCCGACTAGCGGGAGAGGCGATGAGCAGTTCTTC. Amino acid sequence: CASSQPPTSGRGDEQFF.

This clonotype was seen repeatedly, ten times or more. The chain is built from TRBV27 and TRBJ2-3; tentatively, D is TRBD2 (6 bases). V was clipped by 4 bases and J by 2 bases, with 13 bases between them. CDR1 and CDR2 (germline): MNHEY, SMNVEV (reference sequence). The CDR3 extends over 15 amino acids. The CDR3 DNA reads TGTGCCAGCAGTTCACCGGGACTTCACACAGATACGCAGTATTTT. The encoded protein is CASSSPGLHTDTQYF.

This clonotype was counted a few times. A much bigger clone sits one base away, suggesting this may be a read error. This chain connects TRBV5-1 to TRBJ2-7, with D tentatively TRBD1 (5 bases). V gave up 0 bases and J gave up 4 bases, with 5 bases separating them. The CDR3 is 12 amino acids. Germline V CDR1 and CDR2: SGHRS, YFSETQ. The CDR3 is CASSLDRYEQYF. CDR3 sequence (DNA): TGCGCCAGCAGCTTGGACAGGTACGAGCAGTACTTC.

The CDR3 DNA sequence: TGTGCCAGCAGCCCGACAGGGGTCACTGAAGCTTTCTTT. Encoded protein: CASSPTGVTEAFF. The chain joins TRBV14 to TRBJ1-1, with 8 bases that match TRBD1. The CDR3 consists of 13 residues. The V segment lost 4 bases and the J segment 4 bases; nucleotides outside the gene matches: 2. The V gene's germline CDR1 is SGHDN and CDR2 FVKESK.

This clonotype showed up many times. The CDR3 sequence is CASSRQGELGNEQFF. CDR3 in DNA: TGTGCCAGCAGCCGACAGGGAGAGTTGGGCAATGAGCAGTTCTTC. This chain joins TRBV6-1 and TRBJ2-1; TRBD1 matches at 7 bases. Looked up from germline, CDR1 is MNHNS and CDR2 is SASEGT. V was clipped by 6 bases and J by 6 bases; unmatched bases: 11. The CDR3 length is 15 residues.

There are many counts of this clonotype. The rearrangement uses TRBV7-9 and TRBJ2-3; weak D call: TRBD1 (6 bases). Germline V lookup: CDR1 SEHNR, CDR2 FQNEAQ (reference sequence). CDR3 length: 15 amino acids. Trimming cost V 5 bases and J 8 bases, with 20 bases left between them. The CDR3 loop reads CASSPRDNLRITQYF. The CDR3 region has the DNA TGTGCCAGCAGCCCCCGGGACAACCTGAGAATTACGCAGTATTTT.

At least ten counts were recorded for this clonotype. The V gene is TRBV5-1, the J gene TRBJ2-3; the D gene is possibly TRBD1 (5 bases). This CDR3 is built from 14 residues. Trimming left V 0 bases short and J 4 bases short, with 9 bases between. Germline CDR1 reads SGHRS; CDR2 reads YFSETQ. CDR3 nucleotide sequence: TGCGCCAGCAGCTTGGCTACAGGATCAGATACGCAGTATTTT. Translated: CASSLATGSDTQYF.

Many counts were recorded for this clonotype. The J gene is TRBJ2-5, the V gene TRBV7-2; 15 nucleotides line up with TRBD2. The CDR3 runs to 17 residues. Germline V lookup: CDR1 SGHTA, CDR2 FQGNSA. The V and J ends lost 5 bases and 5 bases, in that order; junction bases with no gene match: 9. CDR3 residues: CASSPWTSGGAGETQYF. The CDR3, as DNA: TGTGCCAGCAGCCCCTGGACTAGCGGGGGGGCGGGCGAGACCCAGTACTTC.

This clonotype has more than one count but fewer than ten. This may stem from a read error, because a much larger clone lies one nucleotide away. This chain connects TRBV2 to TRBJ2-1, with a tentative D call TRBD2 (6 bases). Germline values: CDR1 SNHLY, CDR2 FYNNEI. This CDR3 region has 16 residues. The chain's CDR3 is CAGSDGKRAVYNEQFF. CDR3 bases: TGTGCCGGCAGTGACGGGAAGCGGGCAGTCTACAATGAGCAGTTCTTC.

This clonotype was seen repeatedly, ten times or more. The chain carries TRBV20-1 and TRBJ1-3; D gene unclear. This CDR3 spans 11 amino acids. V lost 0 bases and J lost 4, with 1 base in between. Germline CDR1 and CDR2: DFQATT and SNEGSKA (reference sequence). CDR3 residues: CSAREGNTIYF. The CDR3 DNA reads as TGCAGTGCTAGAGAGGGAAACACCATATATTTT.

There are many counts of this clonotype. The chain carries TRBV20-1 and TRBJ1-6; TRBD1 matches at 10 bases. In germline, CDR1 is DFQATT, CDR2 SNEGSKA (reference sequence). V lost 6 bases, J lost 4 bases, and 3 bases stayed unmatched. The CDR3 runs to 14 residues. The CDR3 bases are TGCAGTGCAACGGACAGGGGGTATAATTCACCCCTCCACTTT. It codes for CSATDRGYNSPLHF.

Worth noting for this clonotype: This clone may be a read error of a much larger clone one base away. CDR3 nucleotides: TGTGCCAGCATCCGCGCCGGGGGGCGATTAGACGAGCAGTACTTC. Protein sequence: CASIRAGGRLDEQYF. J is TRBJ2-7 and V is TRBV7-9; a possible D gene is TRBD2 (7 bases). Germline V CDR1 and CDR2: SEHNR, FQNEAQ (reference sequence). The CDR3 contains 15 residues. Trimming left V 7 bases short and J 5 bases short, with 21 bases between.

This clonotype showed up just once. The junction shows a germline mismatch at one end, possibly a read error. The gene calls are TRBV7-3 and TRBJ2-2; 10 nucleotides match TRBD2. This CDR3 spans 17 amino acids. CDR1 is SGHTA, CDR2 FQGTGA, per germline. In nucleotides, the CDR3 is TGTGCCAGCAGCAGGGGAGCGGGAGGGCATCACACCTGGGAGCTGTTTTTT. It translates to CASSRGAGGHHTWELFF.

This clonotype showed up just a few times. The chain has TRBV12-3 or TRBV12-4 and TRBJ1-5, with 8 positions matching TRBD1. V lost 6 bases to trimming and J lost 4 bases; unmatched junction nucleotides: 5. This CDR3 is built from 14 residues. The CDR3 DNA reads as TGTGCCAGCAGCCGGGACAGGACGAATCAGCCCCAGCATTTT. This gives the protein CASSRDRTNQPQHF.

Many counts were recorded for this clonotype. The rearrangement links TRBV25-1 to TRBJ2-7; D possibly uses TRBD1 or TRBD2 (5 bases each). Per the germline V gene, CDR1 is MGHDK and CDR2 is SYGVNS. The ends were cut back, 2 bases at V and 0 bases at J, with 14 bases in the middle. The length of the CDR3 is 16 residues. The chain's CDR3 is CASSEGSGGSSYEQYF. CDR3 coding DNA: TGTGCCAGCAGTGAAGGGTCTGGGGGAAGCTCCTACGAGCAGTACTTC.

There are many counts of this clonotype. The chain couples TRBV18 to TRBJ1-5; no clear D gene. Looked up from germline, CDR1 is KGHSH and CDR2 is LQKENI. The V end lost 9 bases, the J end lost 8 bases, and 17 bases lay between the germline ends. This CDR3 contains 13 residues. For the CDR3, the DNA is TGTGCCAGTTCCGATTCCCTCCGCGAGCCCCAGCATTTT. Amino acids: CASSDSLREPQHF.

The chain combines TRBV30 with TRBJ2-2; no definite D call. The CDR3 is 14 residues long. V was pared by 4 bases and J by 0 bases, with 9 bases between. CDR1 and CDR2 (germline): GTSNPN, SVGIG (reference sequence). The CDR3 DNA follows: TGTGCCTGGATGGGCCGAACGAACACCGGGGAGCTGTTTTTT. This translates into CAWMGRTNTGELFF.